The 23 T cell receptor beta chains given below trace back to one sample, sequenced in a study of identical twins. TCRdb independently ran MiXCR on the 5' RACE reads; one entry per CDR3 protein. The table includes 600,000 to 850,000 distinct CDR3 sequences, about 18% detected once. The same data also contributed to another study, on T cells expressing NK-cell markers.

The sequenced material came from PBMCs. All receptors derive from a woman aged 18-29 years in good health.

The chain links TRBV10-1 to TRBJ2-6; D is unresolved. The CDR3 is made up of 13 amino acids. Trimming removed 5 bases from V and 3 bases from J, with 5 bases in between. Per the germline V gene, CDR1 is WNHNN and CDR2 is SYGVQD (reference sequence). The CDR3 loop is CASSSDGANVLTF. The CDR3 DNA reads TGCGCCAGCAGTTCGGATGGGGCCAACGTCCTGACTTTC.

This clonotype was seen a few times. V gene TRBV12-3 or TRBV12-4 combines with J gene TRBJ2-6; D call uncertain. This CDR3 is 16 amino acids long. Trimming pared 5 bases from V and 0 bases from J, leaving 11 bases between. The chain's CDR3 is CASSHRPGSGANVLTF. The CDR3 nucleotides are TGTGCCAGCAGTCACAGACCGGGCTCTGGGGCCAACGTCCTGACTTTC.

The chain uses TRBV5-1 and TRBJ1-1, with D possibly TRBD1 on 5 matching bases. The CDR3 has 14 amino acids. Germline CDR1 is SGHRS and CDR2 is YFSETQ. Trimming stripped 3 bases from V and 1 base from J, with 10 bases between. Here the CDR3 DNA reads TGCGCCAGCAGCTCGGGGACGGCGAACACTGAAGCTTTCTTT. Its protein is CASSSGTANTEAFF.

The rearrangement uses TRBV5-5 and TRBJ1-5; TRBD1 aligns across 7 bases. The V and J ends lost 4 bases and 1 base, in that order; junction bases with no gene match: 5. The CDR3 length is 15 residues. Germline V gives CDR1 SGHKS, CDR2 YYEKEE (reference sequence). In DNA form, the CDR3 reads TGTGCCAGCAGCCGACAGGGAGGGAGCAATCAGCCCCAGCATTTT. As protein: CASSRQGGSNQPQHF. Drawing the rest from reference TRBV5-5 and TRBJ1-5, the complete variable domain is DAGVTQSPTHLIKTRGQQVTLRCSPISGHKSVSWYQQVLGQGPQFIFQYYEKEERGRGNFPDRFSARQFPNYSSELNVNALLLGDSALYLCASSRQGGSNQPQHFGDGTRLSIL.

This clonotype was seen a few times. The V and J genes are TRBV5-1 and TRBJ2-5, with unresolved D. The CDR3 runs 15 residues. Between the trimmed V and J ends, which lost 0 bases and 0 bases, there was a span of 9 bases. CDR1 is SGHRS and CDR2 is YFSETQ in the germline V gene. Here the CDR3 reads CASSLGQANQETQYF. In nucleotides, the CDR3 is TGCGCCAGCAGCTTGGGACAAGCCAACCAAGAGACCCAGTACTTC.

CDR3 sequence reads: CSVEDIVREQFF. CDR3 nucleotides: TGCAGCGTTGAAGATATCGTGCGGGAGCAGTTCTTC. This chain uses TRBV29-1 with TRBJ2-1; no clear D gene. Germline CDR1 reads SQVTM; CDR2 reads ANQGSEA. The CDR3 is 12 amino acids. Trimming shortened V by 0 bases and J by 10 bases, and 10 bases separated the two germline ends.

This clonotype occurred a few times. The genes are TRBV19 and TRBJ1-1; TRBD1 aligns across 7 bases. In germline, CDR1 is LNHDA, CDR2 SQIVND (reference sequence). The CDR3 is made up of 16 amino acids. V was clipped by 3 bases and J by 4 bases; unmatched bases: 11. CDR3 sequence: CASSIRQGGGGTEAFF. The CDR3 bases are TGTGCCAGTAGTATCCGACAGGGCGGTGGAGGCACTGAAGCTTTCTTT.

This clonotype was counted between two and nine times. V gene TRBV12-3 or TRBV12-4 combines with J gene TRBJ2-7; D is uncertain. Trimming removed 1 base at V and 7 bases at J, with 5 bases between. The length of the CDR3 is 11 residues. The CDR3 here is CASSLVTEQYF. The CDR3 coding sequence is TGTGCCAGCAGTTTAGTTACAGAGCAGTACTTC.

A note on this clonotype: Compared with germline, one end of the junction differs, possibly owing to a read error. The chain is built from TRBV2 and TRBJ2-1; 7 nucleotides agree with TRBD2. CDR1 SNHLY and CDR2 FYNNEI come from the germline V gene. CDR3 length equals 11 residues. The CDR3, as DNA: TGTGCCAGCAGTTACTGGCGGGGGAGCACCTTC. It encodes CASSYWRGSTF. Combining the CDR3 with reference TRBV2 and TRBJ2-1 gives the whole variable domain EPEVTQTPSHQVTQMGQEVILRCVPISNHLYFYWYRQILGQKVEFLVSFYNNEISEKSEIFDDQFSVERPDGSNFTLKIRSTKLEDSAMYFCASSYWRGSTFGPGTRLTVL.

Regarding this clonotype: Given a much more abundant clone one base away, this may be a read error. The chain uses TRBV7-2 and TRBJ2-1; D gene uncertain. The CDR3 totals 13 residues. Germline CDR1 is SGHTA and CDR2 is FQGNSA. This CDR3 reads CACSLMGHNEQFF. The CDR3 DNA is TGTGCCTGCAGCTTAATGGGTCACAATGAGCAGTTCTTC.

The chain is built from TRBV10-3 and TRBJ2-2; perhaps TRBD1 as D (6 bases). CDR3 size: 14 residues. Germline assignment: CDR1 ENHRY and CDR2 SYGVKD. V lost 5 bases and J lost 1, with 8 bases in between. The CDR3 DNA follows: TGTGCCATCAGTCTGGACAGGAACACCGGGGAGCTGTTTTTT. This gives the protein CAISLDRNTGELFF.

This clonotype was counted between two and nine times. The V and J genes are TRBV5-8 and TRBJ2-7; the D gene is possibly TRBD2 (5 bases). The CDR3 runs 13 residues. The germline V gene has CDR1 SGHTS and CDR2 YDEGEE. Between the trimmed V and J ends, which lost 6 bases and 0 bases, there was a span of 10 bases. CDR3 nucleotides: TGTGCCAGCACCCACCGGGGCTCCTACGAGCAGTACTTC. It translates to CASTHRGSYEQYF.

This clonotype was found a few times. The J gene is TRBJ1-2, the V gene TRBV20-1; unclear D gene. Per germline, CDR1 DFQATT and CDR2 SNEGSKA (reference sequence). The CDR3 covers 11 residues. V lost 7 bases, J lost 3 bases, and 9 bases lay in between. The CDR3 region has the DNA TGCAGTGGGGCGAAAGACTATGGCTACACCTTC. It yields the protein CSGAKDYGYTF.

J is TRBJ2-1 and V is TRBV5-1; 9 bases are a match to TRBD2. V lost 4 bases, J lost 7 bases, and 6 bases stayed unmatched. Germline CDR1 reads SGHRS; CDR2 reads YFSETQ. This CDR3 has 14 residues. In DNA, the CDR3 is TGCGCCAGCAGCCTGGTAGCGGGGGTGAATGAGCAGTTCTTC. Translating gives CASSLVAGVNEQFF.

V is TRBV7-8 and J is TRBJ2-5; D remains ambiguous. Germline V gene lookup returns CDR1 SGHVS and CDR2 FQNEAQ. V was pared by 4 bases and J by 0 bases, with 12 bases between. The CDR3 is 15 amino acids. In DNA form, the CDR3 reads TGTGCCAGCAGCTCAAGGACCCTGTACCAAGAGACCCAGTACTTC. This gives the protein CASSSRTLYQETQYF. Full variable domain (missing parts from reference TRBV7-8 and TRBJ2-5): GAGVSQSPRYKVAKRGQDVALRCDPISGHVSLFWYQQALGQGPEFLTYFQNEAQLDKSGLPSDRFFAERPEGSVSTLKIQRTQQEDSAVYLCASSSRTLYQETQYFGPGTRLLVL.

There are a few counts of this clonotype. This rearrangement joins TRBV7-2 to TRBJ2-3; 12 positions match TRBD2. This CDR3 spans 15 amino acids. CDR1 and CDR2 from the germline V gene are SGHTA and FQGNSA. The V segment lost 3 bases and the J segment 5 bases; nucleotides outside the gene matches: 3. Written as DNA, the CDR3 is TGTGCCAGCAGCTTTGGACTAGCGGGAATAGATACGCAGTATTTT. Translating gives CASSFGLAGIDTQYF.

The chain couples TRBV10-3 to TRBJ1-2; no reliable D call. Trimming stripped 11 bases from V and 7 bases from J, with 20 bases between. Germline V gene data show CDR1 as ENHRY and CDR2 as SYGVKD. The CDR3 contains 13 residues. The CDR3 sequence: CAAGSGEAVGYTF. CDR3 nucleotides: TGTGCCGCGGGATCCGGGGAAGCGGTTGGCTACACCTTC.

The chain links TRBV9 to TRBJ2-2; 10 bases are shared with TRBD2. CDR3 size: 17 residues. V gave up 0 bases and J gave up 4 bases; unmatched junction bases: 6. The germline gives CDR1 SGDLS, CDR2 YYNGEE. In nucleotides, the CDR3 is TGTGCCAGCAGCGTAGATCTAGCGGGGGCCCGCACCGGGGAGCTGTTTTTT. Translating it yields CASSVDLAGARTGELFF.

This clonotype was seen a few times. This chain links TRBV5-5 with TRBJ1-1; TRBD1 is a possible D gene (5 bases). Germline values: CDR1 SGHKS, CDR2 YYEKEE (reference sequence). The CDR3 runs to 15 residues. The V end was cut by 3 bases, the J end by 1 base, with 13 bases between. CDR3 DNA: TGTGCCAGCAGCTCCCGAGGGGCCGAGAACACTGAAGCTTTCTTT. Residues: CASSSRGAENTEAFF. Based on the CDR3 plus reference TRBV5-5 and TRBJ1-1, the full variable domain is DAGVTQSPTHLIKTRGQQVTLRCSPISGHKSVSWYQQVLGQGPQFIFQYYEKEERGRGNFPDRFSARQFPNYSSELNVNALLLGDSALYLCASSSRGAENTEAFFGQGTRLTVV.

CDR3 sequence: CASSVAAGSLSSYEQYF. The CDR3 bases are TGTGCCAGCAGCGTAGCTGCGGGCAGCTTGAGTTCCTACGAGCAGTACTTC. The rearrangement joins TRBV9 to TRBJ2-7; weak D call: TRBD2 (5 bases). The V gene's germline CDR1 is SGDLS and CDR2 YYNGEE. V lost 0 bases and J 1 base, leaving 17 bases between the germline ends. The CDR3 contains 17 residues.

This rearrangement joins TRBV9 to TRBJ2-3, with 9 bases fitting TRBD2. The ends lost 4 bases at V and 4 bases at J; junction bases unmatched: 7. CDR1 and CDR2 (germline): SGDLS, YYNGEE. The CDR3 spans 15 residues. CDR3 in DNA: TGTGCCAGCAGCCAGAGCGGGGGGATACCAGATACGCAGTATTTT. Translated: CASSQSGGIPDTQYF.

This chain links TRBV15 with TRBJ2-3; 8 bases align to TRBD1. The CDR3 runs to 17 residues. Germline V gene lookup returns CDR1 LNHNV and CDR2 YYDKDF (reference sequence). The V gene end was trimmed by 2 bases and the J gene end by 4 bases; junction bases not matched to a gene: 11. The CDR3: CATSRKRTGKNPDTQYF. Written as DNA, the CDR3 is TGTGCCACCAGCAGAAAAAGGACAGGGAAGAACCCAGATACGCAGTATTTT.

V is TRBV12-3 or TRBV12-4 and J is TRBJ2-3; 7 bases are shared with TRBD1. J gave up 2 bases and V 8 bases, and 10 bases lay outside the gene matches. The CDR3 extends over 15 amino acids. This chain's CDR3 is CASGADRANTDTQYF. CDR3 bases: TGTGCCAGCGGTGCAGACAGGGCAAACACAGATACGCAGTATTTT.